This TCR beta chain was captured in a study of cytomegalovirus exposure and HLA in healthy donors. To note about this clone: The sample contains more than one DNA sequence encoding this CDR3.

PCR was performed using 60 Vbeta and 13 Jbeta primers. Sequencing was performed with immunoSEQ multiplex PCR; in TCRdb, only in-frame clones are kept and a portion is missing. The sample contains about 140,000 clones, 80% of which appear only once. The sequence was collected from a man aged 25 to 45 in good health. The sample comprised PBMCs.

The CDR3 spells CASSPRQGDTGELFF. Here the CDR3 DNA reads TGTGCCAGCTCACCAAGGCAGGGGGACACCGGGGAGCTGTTTTTT. This chain links TRBV18 with TRBJ2-2, with TRBD1 matching over 7 bases. Germline V lookup: CDR1 KGHSH, CDR2 LQKENI. This CDR3 region has 15 residues. J lost 3 bases, V lost 2 bases, and 3 bases had no gene match. Combining the CDR3 with reference TRBV18 and TRBJ2-2 gives the whole variable domain NAGVMQNPRHLVRRRGQEARLRCSPMKGHSHVYWYRQLPEEGLKFMVYLQKENIIDESGMPKERFSAEFPKEGPSILRIQQVVRGDSAAYFCASSPRQGDTGELFFGEGSRLTVL.